This is a list of T cell receptor beta chains from one sample in a study of shared clonotypes between healthy human individuals. Sequenced by immunoSEQ multiplex PCR; TCRdb stores in-frame clones only, minus some. Of a few million clones in the sample, over 90% are singletons; the top ten hold about 0.39%. The sample comprised naive CD4+ T cells from PBMCs. These receptors were collected from a man younger than 30 in good health. Some clones in this sample may be carry-over from other donors' samples. Both conserved end residues are part of each CDR3. The D gene is left open where the match is weak. Clone sizes are given selectively: once, few, many, or a class where the clone is expanded.

v_gene	d_gene	j_gene	abundance	CDR3nt	CDR3aa
TRBV6-5	TRBD1	TRBJ1-4	.	TGTGCCAGCAGGGACAGGGGCGGGAATGAAAAACTGTTTTTT	CASRDRGGNEKLFF
TRBV5-1	.	TRBJ2-7	.	TGCGCCAGCAGCTTGTTAGGGACAAGCTACGAGCAGTACTTC	CASSLLGTSYEQYF
TRBV9	.	TRBJ2-2	few	TGTGCCAGCAGCGTTCAGGACCCTCGGGGAACCGGGGAGCTGTTTTTT	CASSVQDPRGTGELFF
TRBV18	.	TRBJ1-5	.	TGTGCCAGCTCGTCGGACGGGGACAATCAGCCCCAGCATTTT	CASSSDGDNQPQHF
TRBV7-9	.	TRBJ1-4	.	TGTGCCAGCAGCTTACCCCTAAGCGGGGGTGAAAAACTGTTTTTT	CASSLPLSGGEKLFF
TRBV11-1	TRBD2	TRBJ2-3	.	TGTGCCAGCAGCTTATTGACGGGAGGGATAAGCACAGATACGCAGTATTTT	CASSLLTGGISTDTQYF
TRBV5-1	TRBD1	TRBJ2-3	.	TGCGCCAGCAGCTTGGCGATCTCGGGACAGGTTTCGACAGATACGCAGTATTTT	CASSLAISGQVSTDTQYF
TRBV9	.	TRBJ2-7	.	TGTGCCAGCAGCCGTACAGGATCCCCCTCCTACGAGCAGTACTTC	CASSRTGSPSYEQYF
TRBV28	.	TRBJ2-3	.	TGTGCCAGCAGTTTTCGGATCACAGATACGCAGTATTTT	CASSFRITDTQYF
TRBV19	TRBD1	TRBJ2-7	.	TGTGCCAGTAGTATTGGGACAGGGGGCCAGGAGCAGTACTTC	CASSIGTGGQEQYF
TRBV25-1	.	TRBJ1-1	.	TGTGCCAGCAGTGAATTTGGGGGAACTGAAGCTTTCTTT	CASSEFGGTEAFF
TRBV18	.	TRBJ1-3	.	TGTGCCAGCTCACCCGGACAGTTTAACTCTGGAAACACCATATATTTT	CASSPGQFNSGNTIYF
TRBV7-9	.	TRBJ2-5	.	TGTGCCAGCAGCCCACCCCGGGGCCGACAAGAGACCCAGTACTTC	CASSPPRGRQETQYF
TRBV28	TRBD1	TRBJ1-1	.	TGTGCCAGCAGTTCCCAAGGACAGGGGGCAAGAACTGAAGCTTTCTTT	CASSSQGQGARTEAFF
TRBV5-1	.	TRBJ2-1	.	TGCGCCAGCTTTGCCGGACAATCATACAATGAGCAGTTCTTC	CASFAGQSYNEQFF
TRBV7-9	TRBD1	TRBJ2-5	.	TGTGCCAGCAGCTTAACAGGGGGGGAGACCCAGTACTTC	CASSLTGGETQYF